This T cell receptor beta chain appears in the sequencing data of a study of breast tumors, draining lymph nodes, adjacent tissues. TCRdb analysed the multiplex PCR reads with MiXCR anew, one entry per CDR3 protein. Here the sample spans fewer than 150,000 distinct CDR3 sequences, approximately 21% being singletons. Regarding this clonotype: Its target is not known.

Samples came from axillary lymph nodes draining the breast cancer. Germline lookup yields CDR1 MDHEN and CDR2 SYDVKM. Trimming cost V 4 bases and J 0 bases, with 4 bases left between them. This CDR3 region has 13 residues. The study, taken as a whole, reports: Tumor TCR diversity was below lymph nodes but above nontumor tissue. Data only fit, rather than demonstrated, lymph node origin of most tumor T cells. Data fit most tumor T cells coming from lymph node, expanding in tumor.

V is TRBV28 and J is TRBJ1-5; no clear D. Sequenced input: axillary lymph node tissue. This receptor was identified in a female donor with breast cancer. Some clones in this sample may be carry-over from other donors' samples. CDR3 bases: TGTGCCAGCAGTTGGTATAGCAATCAGCCCCAGCATTTT. Protein: CASSWYSNQPQHF.